This passage covers 24 T cell receptor beta chains from one sample sequenced in a study of blood T cell repertoires in COVID-19. TCRdb keeps only in-frame clones here, not all; method: immunoSEQ multiplex PCR. The sample consists of around 150,000 clones, about 84% of them appearing once. The sequencing input was peripheral blood. These receptors all stem from a woman aged 45-59 years with acute or convalescent COVID-19.

The chain carries TRBV27 and TRBJ2-1; no clear D gene. The V end lost 2 bases, the J end lost 0 bases, and 8 bases lay between the germline ends. The CDR3 sequence is 15 residues long. The germline V gene encodes CDR1 MNHEY and CDR2 SMNVEV (reference sequence). The CDR3 here is CASSLTLSSYNEQFF. CDR3 nucleotides: TGTGCCAGCAGTTTAACCCTCAGCTCCTACAATGAGCAGTTCTTC.

This rearrangement joins TRBV6-5 to TRBJ1-1; D ambiguous. The length of the CDR3 is 13 residues. Trimming pared 6 bases from V and 3 bases from J, leaving 11 bases between. The V gene's germline CDR1 is MNHEY and CDR2 SVGAGI. The CDR3 region is CASRWRRDTEAFF. The CDR3 DNA reads as TGTGCCAGCAGGTGGAGACGGGACACTGAAGCTTTCTTT.

The chain has TRBV19 and TRBJ2-6; 9 bases line up with TRBD1. V shed 5 bases and J 0 bases; nucleotides not matched to a gene: 8. CDR1 and CDR2 (germline): LNHDA, SQIVND (reference sequence). CDR3 length equals 18 residues. The CDR3 nucleotides are TGTGCCAGTAGTGAACTGACAGGGGGGAACTCTGGGGCCAACGTCCTGACTTTC. Translation: CASSELTGGNSGANVLTF.

The chain links TRBV29-1 to TRBJ2-5; D might be TRBD2 (5 bases). Germline values: CDR1 SQVTM, CDR2 ANQGSEA. V lost 4 bases to trimming and J lost 3 bases, with 12 bases between them. CDR3 size: 13 residues. The CDR3 DNA reads TGCAGCGTTGGAGGCACTAGGGAAGAGACCCAGTACTTC. Translated: CSVGGTREETQYF.

The V and J genes are TRBV18 and TRBJ2-7, with a weak D call TRBD1 (6 bases). The V and J ends lost 3 bases and 1 base respectively, with 7 bases between them. This CDR3 contains 13 residues. The V gene's germline CDR1 is KGHSH and CDR2 LQKENI. The CDR3 DNA reads TGTGCCAGCTCACCGGGACAATCCTACGAGCAGTACTTC. It is translated as CASSPGQSYEQYF.

The rearrangement joins TRBV5-1 to TRBJ2-7, with 8 bases matching TRBD1. Germline-derived CDR1 and CDR2 are SGHRS and YFSETQ. V lost 4 bases and J lost 4; bases outside the gene matches: 7. This CDR3 is 14 amino acids long. CDR3 region: CASSSQRQGYEQYF. The CDR3 DNA follows: TGCGCCAGCAGCAGCCAAAGACAGGGGTACGAGCAGTACTTC.

V is TRBV27 and J is TRBJ1-1, with TRBD1 matching over 12 bases. CDR3 length: 18 residues. Germline loops: CDR1 MNHEY, CDR2 SMNVEV (reference sequence). Trimming removed 2 bases from V and 4 bases from J; junction bases left unmatched: 11. The CDR3 here is CASSLGRGTGGRSTEAFF. The CDR3 region has the DNA TGTGCCAGCAGTTTAGGGCGCGGGACAGGGGGCAGAAGCACTGAAGCTTTCTTT.

The V gene is TRBV19, the J gene TRBJ1-5, with D possibly matching TRBD1 (5 bases). V lost 3 bases, J lost 4 bases, and 7 bases lay in between. The CDR3 sequence is 13 residues long. Germline V lookup: CDR1 LNHDA, CDR2 SQIVND (reference sequence). The CDR3 DNA follows: TGTGCCAGTAGTATGGGGGGAAATCAGCCCCAGCATTTT. Translating it yields CASSMGGNQPQHF.

The chain is built from TRBV5-1 and TRBJ1-3; maybe TRBD1 (6 bases). This CDR3 spans 14 amino acids. Deletions cut 0 bases from V and 2 bases from J, with 6 bases between. Per germline, CDR1 SGHRS and CDR2 YFSETQ. In DNA form, the CDR3 reads TGCGCCAGCAGCTTGGGGGGGCCTGGAAACACCATATATTTT. Residues: CASSLGGPGNTIYF.

The chain links TRBV7-2 to TRBJ1-1; TRBD1 agrees at 9 bases. V lost 5 bases and J lost 3; bases outside the gene matches: 7. This CDR3 has 15 residues. From germline, CDR1 is SGHTA and CDR2 FQGNSA. The CDR3 spells CASSPGTGTYTEAFF. The CDR3 DNA follows: TGTGCCAGCAGCCCCGGGACAGGGACGTACACTGAAGCTTTCTTT.

The gene calls are TRBV3-1 (or the pseudogene TRBV3-2) and TRBJ2-5; 8 positions match TRBD2. Germline V CDR1 and CDR2: LGHDT, YNNKEL (reference sequence). Trimming removed 1 base from V and 1 base from J; junction bases left unmatched: 5. The CDR3 spans 16 residues. The CDR3 nucleotides are TGTGCCAGCAGCCAAGGCAGAACTAGCGGCCAAGAGACCCAGTACTTC. This encodes CASSQGRTSGQETQYF.

The CDR3 reads CASTRGEAFF. The CDR3 DNA reads as TGTGCCAGCACCAGAGGTGAAGCTTTCTTT. The V gene is TRBV6-5, the J gene TRBJ1-1, with D unresolved. The CDR3 has 10 residues. V was trimmed by 7 bases and J by 7 bases, leaving 7 bases between them. Per the germline V gene, CDR1 is MNHEY and CDR2 is SVGAGI.

This sequence joins TRBV7-8 and TRBJ2-2; 7 bases agree with TRBD2. Trimming at V came to 3 bases and at J to 4 bases, leaving 8 bases not matched to a gene. This CDR3 is built from 16 residues. Looked up from germline, CDR1 is SGHVS and CDR2 is FQNEAQ. For the CDR3, the DNA is TGTGCCAGCAGCTTTAGACTAGCAACAGTCACCGGGGAGCTGTTTTTT. Its protein is CASSFRLATVTGELFF. The full variable domain, completed using reference TRBV7-8 and TRBJ2-2, is GAGVSQSPRYKVAKRGQDVALRCDPISGHVSLFWYQQALGQGPEFLTYFQNEAQLDKSGLPSDRFFAERPEGSVSTLKIQRTQQEDSAVYLCASSFRLATVTGELFFGEGSRLTVL.

The V call is TRBV20-1, the J call TRBJ2-3; no definite D call. Germline V lookup: CDR1 DFQATT, CDR2 SNEGSKA (reference sequence). Trimming took off 3 bases at V and 0 bases at J, with 16 bases between the two ends. The CDR3 is 16 amino acids. This chain's CDR3 is CSASHSIISSTDTQYF. The CDR3 nucleotides are TGCAGTGCTAGTCATTCTATCATAAGTAGCACAGATACGCAGTATTTT.

CDR3 in amino acids: CSAADRARDEKLFF. For the CDR3, the DNA is TGCAGCGCCGCCGACAGGGCCCGGGATGAAAAACTGTTTTTT. This rearrangement joins TRBV29-1 to TRBJ1-4, with 7 bases aligning to TRBD1. The CDR3 has 14 residues. J gave up 6 bases and V 7 bases, and 11 bases lay outside the gene matches. CDR1 is SQVTM, CDR2 ANQGSEA, per germline.

The chain recombines TRBV6-1 with TRBJ1-1, with TRBD1 matching 7 bases. Germline V gene sequence: CDR1 MNHNS, CDR2 SASEGT. Trimming at V came to 1 base and at J to 9 bases, leaving 5 bases not matched to a gene. The CDR3 is 13 residues long. The CDR3 nucleotides read TGTGCCAGCAGTGAAGGTCCGGACAGGAAAGCTTTCTTT. Its protein is CASSEGPDRKAFF.

This chain links TRBV6-6 with TRBJ2-7, with D possibly being TRBD2 (5 bases). This CDR3 contains 13 residues. Germline V gene sequence: CDR1 MNHNY, CDR2 SVGAGI (reference sequence). V gave up 0 bases and J gave up 6 bases, with 9 bases separating them. CDR3 coding DNA: TGTGCCAGCAGTTACTCGTCCGGAGGCGAGCAGTACTTC. Translation gives CASSYSSGGEQYF.

This chain links TRBV15 with TRBJ1-5, with D tentatively TRBD1 (6 bases). Germline lookup yields CDR1 LNHNV and CDR2 YYDKDF (reference sequence). Trimming cost V 3 bases and J 4 bases, with 13 bases left between them. The CDR3 is 15 amino acids. CDR3 DNA: TGTGCCACCAGCAGGGACAGCTCTACGAATCAGCCCCAGCATTTT. It encodes CATSRDSSTNQPQHF.

CDR3 nucleotide sequence: TGTGCCATCAGGCAGACAGGGGGATACACTGAAGCTTTCTTT. Translating it yields CAIRQTGGYTEAFF. The chain couples TRBV10-3 to TRBJ1-1, with 9 bases lining up with TRBD1. In germline, CDR1 is ENHRY, CDR2 SYGVKD. The CDR3 extends over 14 amino acids. V shed 6 bases and J 3 bases; nucleotides not matched to a gene: 5.

The genes are TRBV28 and TRBJ2-1; D perhaps matches TRBD1 (6 bases). V lost 6 bases and J 9 bases, leaving 12 bases between the germline ends. This CDR3 region has 12 residues. Germline V gene sequence: CDR1 MDHEN, CDR2 SYDVKM. The CDR3 here is CASSFTGSEQFF. CDR3 DNA sequence: TGTGCCAGCAGCTTTACAGGGAGTGAGCAGTTCTTC.

This clone has a single count. The CDR3 region has the DNA TGTGCCAGCAGCTTAGGACCAGGGTCCGAGCAGTACTTC. This sequence encodes CASSLGPGSEQYF. The chain combines TRBV7-7 with TRBJ2-7; a possible D gene is TRBD1 (5 bases). The CDR3 has 13 amino acids. Per the germline V gene, CDR1 is SSHAT and CDR2 is FNYEAQ (reference sequence). The V end was cut by 1 base, the J end by 6 bases, with 10 bases between.

This clone was seen a handful of times. The chain's CDR3 is CASSAVFSGTYEQYF. Here the CDR3 DNA reads TGTGCCAGTAGTGCCGTATTTTCGGGGACTTACGAGCAGTACTTC. The chain recombines TRBV19 with TRBJ2-7, with a possible D match to TRBD2 (6 bases). Germline CDR1 is LNHDA and CDR2 is SQIVND (reference sequence). The V end lost 5 bases, the J end lost 4 bases, and 18 bases lay between the germline ends. This CDR3 contains 15 residues.

The chain links TRBV19 to TRBJ2-7, with 7 bases lining up with TRBD2. The ends lost 4 bases at V and 2 bases at J; junction bases unmatched: 14. Germline V lookup: CDR1 LNHDA, CDR2 SQIVND (reference sequence). The CDR3 contains 17 residues. This chain's CDR3 is CASSSLFEAGRAYEQYF. The CDR3 DNA reads TGTGCCAGTAGTAGCCTGTTTGAAGCAGGGAGGGCCTACGAGCAGTACTTC.

The chain has TRBV5-4 and TRBJ2-1, with D possibly being TRBD1 (6 bases). Germline V gene data show CDR1 as SGHNT and CDR2 as YYREEE (reference sequence). The CDR3 has 19 residues. Trimming removed 3 bases at V and 0 bases at J, with 22 bases between. CDR3 in amino acids: CASSSPGHSTYGSYNEQFF. Written as DNA, the CDR3 is TGTGCCAGCAGCTCCCCGGGACATTCTACTTATGGCTCCTACAATGAGCAGTTCTTC. Together with reference TRBV5-4 and TRBJ2-1, the CDR3 gives the full variable domain: ETGVTQSPTHLIKTRGQQVTLRCSSQSGHNTVSWYQQALGQGPQFIFQYYREEENGRGNFPPRFSGLQFPNYSSELNVNALELDDSALYLCASSSPGHSTYGSYNEQFFGPGTRLTVL.